These 18 T cell receptor beta chains were sequenced from one sample in a study of shared T cell receptors in the human thymus. Profiling relied on immunoSEQ multiplex PCR, and the TCRdb table lists in-frame clones only, not all of them. The top ten clones hold 0.009% to 0.0095% of a sample with about 660,000 clones, about 90% of them seen once. These data also featured in a second study, about human thymus T cells.

The specimen was thymocytes. The receptors originated from a boy in the first two years of life with a congenital heart defect.

This chain joins TRBV4-3 and TRBJ1-1, with a possible D match to TRBD1 (6 bases). V lost 3 bases, J lost 0 bases, and 17 bases lay in between. This CDR3 has 17 residues. Germline-derived CDR1 and CDR2 are LGHNA and YSLEER. The CDR3 spells CASSHNPRGHLNTEAFF. The DNA of the CDR3 is TGCGCCAGCAGCCATAATCCTCGGGGACACCTGAACACTGAAGCTTTCTTT.

This sequence joins TRBV27 and TRBJ2-3, with TRBD1 identical over 9 bases. The V segment lost 6 bases and the J segment 8 bases; nucleotides outside the gene matches: 9. This CDR3 spans 14 amino acids. Germline CDR1 is MNHEY and CDR2 is SMNVEV (reference sequence). DNA of the CDR3: TGTGCCAGCAGGAAACAGGGGGCGGGTGGTACGCAGTATTTT. Its protein is CASRKQGAGGTQYF.

This chain joins TRBV7-2 and TRBJ1-6, with D possibly matching TRBD1 (6 bases). V was trimmed by 3 bases and J by 2 bases, leaving 14 bases between them. The germline V gene encodes CDR1 SGHTA and CDR2 FQGNSA. The CDR3 is made up of 17 amino acids. The CDR3 DNA sequence: TGTGCCAGCAGCTTTGGACAGATTCGAACCTATAATTCACCCCTCCACTTT. This gives the protein CASSFGQIRTYNSPLHF.

CDR3 residues: CARGASGHTGELFF. CDR3 DNA: TGTGCCAGAGGGGCTAGCGGACACACCGGGGAGCTGTTTTTT. The chain combines TRBV9 with TRBJ2-2, with 7 bases identical to TRBD2. This CDR3 is 14 amino acids long. From germline, CDR1 is SGDLS and CDR2 YYNGEE. V gave up 8 bases and J gave up 3 bases; unmatched junction bases: 7.

In this sample, this clone turned up once. The chain carries TRBV5-4 and TRBJ2-7, with 7 bases aligning to TRBD1. Trimming at V came to 1 base and at J to 0 bases, leaving 19 bases not matched to a gene. The CDR3 spans 20 residues. Germline V gene sequence: CDR1 SGHNT, CDR2 YYREEE (reference sequence). CDR3: CASSLRIPSTGAKGSYEQYF. In nucleotides, the CDR3 is TGTGCCAGCAGCTTGAGAATCCCTAGCACAGGGGCTAAGGGCTCCTACGAGCAGTACTTC.

The CDR3 DNA is TGCGCCAGCAGCCAAGGACCGACCAGGGATTTCGACAATGAGCAGTTCTTC. Protein product: CASSQGPTRDFDNEQFF. The rearrangement uses TRBV4-1 and TRBJ2-1; D perhaps matches TRBD1 (5 bases). The CDR3 is 17 residues long. The germline V gene has CDR1 MGHRA and CDR2 YSYEKL. The V end lost 1 base, the J end lost 5 bases, and 18 bases lay between the germline ends.

The chain combines TRBV14 with TRBJ2-7; weak D call: TRBD1 (6 bases). The CDR3 consists of 15 residues. Trimming removed 4 bases at V and 2 bases at J, with 15 bases between. Looked up from germline, CDR1 is SGHDN and CDR2 is FVKESK. The CDR3 coding sequence is TGTGCCAGCAGCCCCTCTGCACAGGGTACCTACGAGCAGTACTTC. Its protein product is CASSPSAQGTYEQYF. Looking up the rest from reference TRBV14 and TRBJ2-7 gives the full variable domain: EAGVTQFPSHSVIEKGQTVTLRCDPISGHDNLYWYRRVMGKEIKFLLHFVKESKQDESGMPNNRFLAERTGGTYSTLKVQPAELEDSGVYFCASSPSAQGTYEQYFGPGTRLTVT.

The DNA of the CDR3 is TGTGCCAGCAGTGGGACAGGCCTAGAAGCTTTCTTT. This encodes CASSGTGLEAFF. The chain is built from TRBV27 and TRBJ1-1, with TRBD1 identical over 8 bases. This CDR3 spans 12 amino acids. V lost 5 bases, J lost 8 bases, and 4 bases stayed unmatched. The germline CDR1 and CDR2 sequences are MNHEY and SMNVEV (reference sequence).

The chain uses TRBV7-9 and TRBJ2-1, with 7 bases that match TRBD2. The CDR3 totals 17 residues. CDR1 and CDR2 (germline): SEHNR, FQNEAQ (reference sequence). V lost 3 bases, J lost 6 bases, and 14 bases stayed unmatched. Here the CDR3 reads CASSFHSTAGIGNEQFF. Written as DNA, the CDR3 is TGTGCCAGCAGCTTTCATTCGACAGCGGGGATCGGCAATGAGCAGTTCTTC.

The gene calls are TRBV25-1 and TRBJ2-2; 9 bases align to TRBD1. Trimming cost V 1 base and J 5 bases; bases outside gene matches: 5. CDR3 length: 16 residues. The V gene's germline CDR1 is MGHDK and CDR2 SYGVNS. As DNA, the CDR3 is TGTGCCAGCAGTGAATTGGGGACAGGGATTACCGGGGAGCTGTTTTTT. Translation: CASSELGTGITGELFF.

In its sample, this clone was seen a few times. This rearrangement joins TRBV5-1 to TRBJ2-7; 8 bases align to TRBD1. Germline lookup yields CDR1 SGHRS and CDR2 YFSETQ. The J segment lost 3 bases and the V segment lost 1 base, leaving 6 bases of the junction unmatched. This CDR3 is 15 amino acids long. CDR3 sequence: CASSLTGTGVYEQYF. The CDR3, as DNA: TGCGCCAGCAGCTTGACCGGGACAGGAGTCTACGAGCAGTACTTC. Complete variable domain (other parts from reference TRBV5-1 and TRBJ2-7): KAGVTQTPRYLIKTRGQQVTLSCSPISGHRSVSWYQQTPGQGLQFLFEYFSETQRNKGNFPGRFSGRQFSNSRSEMNVSTLELGDSALYLCASSLTGTGVYEQYFGPGTRLTVT.

This clone was picked up one time. An end of the junction does not agree with germline; a read error may underlie this. Other DNA sequences from this sample encode an identical CDR3 as well. The chain uses TRBV28 and TRBJ1-6, with 8 bases that match TRBD1. The germline V gene encodes CDR1 MDHEN and CDR2 SYDVKM. CDR3 length: 14 residues. The CDR3 nucleotides read TGTGCCAGCAGTTTCGGACAGGGTAATTCCCCCCTCCACTTT. Protein product: CASSFGQGNSPLHF.

V and J are TRBV6-5 and TRBJ1-2; D is uncertain. The length of the CDR3 is 13 residues. Trimming took off 2 bases at V and 0 bases at J, with 4 bases between the two ends. Per the germline V gene, CDR1 is MNHEY and CDR2 is SVGAGI. CDR3 sequence: CASSYQANYGYTF. CDR3 nucleotide sequence: TGTGCCAGCAGTTACCAGGCTAACTATGGCTACACCTTC.

This chain links TRBV13 with TRBJ2-7, with 9 positions matching TRBD1. Germline loops: CDR1 PRHDT, CDR2 FYEKMQ (reference sequence). The CDR3 is 14 amino acids. V gave up 3 bases and J gave up 6 bases; unmatched junction bases: 6. The CDR3 DNA reads TGTGCCAGCAGCTTCAAGGGACAGGGCCTCGAGCAGTACTTC. Protein sequence: CASSFKGQGLEQYF. Looking up the rest from reference TRBV13 and TRBJ2-7 gives the full variable domain: AAGVIQSPRHLIKEKRETATLKCYPIPRHDTVYWYQQGPGQDPQFLISFYEKMQSDKGSIPDRFSAQQFSDYHSELNMSSLELGDSALYFCASSFKGQGLEQYFGPGTRLTVT.

This clone has only one observation. This rearrangement joins TRBV5-1 to TRBJ2-4, with 9 bases lining up with TRBD1. Germline V lookup: CDR1 SGHRS, CDR2 YFSETQ. Trimming took 3 bases from V and 0 from J; bases not matched to a gene: 13. The length of the CDR3 is 19 residues. CDR3 sequence reads: CASSSLGQGPPIAKNIQYF. Here the CDR3 DNA reads TGCGCCAGCAGCTCGCTAGGACAGGGGCCACCTATAGCCAAAAACATTCAGTACTTC.

The chain recombines TRBV4-3 with TRBJ2-1, with D perhaps TRBD1 (8 bases). With 1 base removed from V and 8 bases from J, the gap between germline ends came to 15 bases. The CDR3 contains 15 residues. CDR1 and CDR2 (germline): LGHNA, YSLEER. The CDR3 DNA sequence: TGCGCCAGCAGCCAAGCAGGGGGCGGGGGACATGAGCAGTTCTTC. Amino acid sequence: CASSQAGGGGHEQFF.

The rearrangement links TRBV7-6 to TRBJ1-5; the match to TRBD1 covers 8 bases. Looked up from germline, CDR1 is SGHVS and CDR2 is FNYEAQ. CDR3 length: 18 amino acids. Trimming cost V 1 base and J 2 bases; bases outside gene matches: 10. The CDR3 region is CASSLGAGGDWGNQPQHF. The CDR3 DNA reads as TGTGCCAGCAGCTTAGGAGCAGGGGGCGATTGGGGCAATCAGCCCCAGCATTTT.

The V gene is TRBV15, the J gene TRBJ1-1; TRBD1 might be the D (6 bases). V was shortened by 0 bases and J by 5 bases, with 16 bases between the two germline ends. CDR3 length: 16 amino acids. Germline V lookup: CDR1 LNHNV, CDR2 YYDKDF (reference sequence). The CDR3 DNA reads as TGTGCCACCAGCAGAGATTTGACAGGTTGGGGGACTGAAGCTTTCTTT. It codes for CATSRDLTGWGTEAFF.